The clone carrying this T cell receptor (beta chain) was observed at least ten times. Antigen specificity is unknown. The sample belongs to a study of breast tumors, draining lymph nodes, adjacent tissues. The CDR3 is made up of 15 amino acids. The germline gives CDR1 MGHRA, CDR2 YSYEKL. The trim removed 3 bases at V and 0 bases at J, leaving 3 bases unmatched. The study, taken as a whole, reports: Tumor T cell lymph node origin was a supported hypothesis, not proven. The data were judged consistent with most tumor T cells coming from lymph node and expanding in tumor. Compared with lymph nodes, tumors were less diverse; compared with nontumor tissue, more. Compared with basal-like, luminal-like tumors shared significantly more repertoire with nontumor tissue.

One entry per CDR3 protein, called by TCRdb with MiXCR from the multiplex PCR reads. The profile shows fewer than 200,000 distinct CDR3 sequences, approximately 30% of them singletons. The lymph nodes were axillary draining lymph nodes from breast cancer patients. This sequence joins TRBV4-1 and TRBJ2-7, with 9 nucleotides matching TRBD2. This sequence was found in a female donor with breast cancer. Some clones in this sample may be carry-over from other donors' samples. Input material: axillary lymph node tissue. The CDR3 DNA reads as TGCGCCAGCAGCCAGTATAGCGGGAGCTCCTACGAGCAGTACTTC. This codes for CASSQYSGSSYEQYF.